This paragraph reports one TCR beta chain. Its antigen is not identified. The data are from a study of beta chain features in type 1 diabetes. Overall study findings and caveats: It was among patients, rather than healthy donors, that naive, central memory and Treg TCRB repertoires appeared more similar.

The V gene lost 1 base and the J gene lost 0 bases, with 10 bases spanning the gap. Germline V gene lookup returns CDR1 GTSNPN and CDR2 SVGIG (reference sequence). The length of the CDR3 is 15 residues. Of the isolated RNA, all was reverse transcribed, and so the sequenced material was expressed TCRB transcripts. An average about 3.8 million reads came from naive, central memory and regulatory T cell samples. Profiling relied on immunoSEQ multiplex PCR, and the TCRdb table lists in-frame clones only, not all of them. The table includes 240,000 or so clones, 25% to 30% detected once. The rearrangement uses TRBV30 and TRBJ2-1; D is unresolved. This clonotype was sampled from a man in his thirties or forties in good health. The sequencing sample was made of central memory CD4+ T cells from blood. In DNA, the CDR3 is TGTGCCTGGAGTGAGTGGCAAAGCTCCTACAATGAGCAGTTCTTC. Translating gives CAWSEWQSSYNEQFF.